This T cell receptor beta chain appears in the sequencing data of a study of a mutant IDH1 vaccine in newly diagnosed glioma. Study details: Treated patients had a mean age of 40.4 years and a sex split that was roughly 60% male and approximately 38% female. It was radiotherapy, temozolomide, or both that patients received previously, with most receiving both. Study-wide findings and caveats: Immune responses induced by the vaccine were seen in 93.3% of patients, spanning multiple MHC alleles. Shifts in the top peripheral T cell clonotypes seemed unrelated to pseudoprogression.

The time point was: baseline, week 1 (first vaccination visit). Treatment reported: pre-vaccination baseline after standard-of-care therapy. The protocol was immunoSEQ multiplex PCR, while the TCRdb copy is restricted to in-frame clones and leaves out a portion. The table shows about 69,000 clones, with roughly 85% occurring only once. This clone was found once. The antigen remains unidentified. The junction shows a germline mismatch at one end, possibly a read error. This receptor was identified in a man aged 25 to 40 with glioma. The sequencing here drew on PBMCs, taken from a glioma patient treated with radiotherapy, temozolomide or both.

The CDR3 region has the DNA TGTGCCAGCAGTGAGGACAGACAAGGGAACTTC. As protein: CASSEDRQGNF. The chain carries TRBV2 and TRBJ2-7; possibly TRBD1 for D (6 bases). The CDR3 spans 11 residues. Germline assignment: CDR1 SNHLY and CDR2 FYNNEI.